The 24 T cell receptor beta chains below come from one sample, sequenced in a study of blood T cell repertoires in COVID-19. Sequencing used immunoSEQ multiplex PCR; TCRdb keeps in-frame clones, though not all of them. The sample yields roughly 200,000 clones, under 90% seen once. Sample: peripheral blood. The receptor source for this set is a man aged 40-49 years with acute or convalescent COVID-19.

Here the CDR3 reads CASSQPSRTGVYEQYF. The CDR3, as DNA: TGCGCCAGCAGCCAGCCCTCCCGGACAGGCGTCTACGAGCAGTACTTC. J is TRBJ2-7 and V is TRBV4-1, with TRBD1 identical over 7 bases. The CDR3 runs to 16 residues. Germline assignment: CDR1 MGHRA and CDR2 YSYEKL. The V and J ends lost 3 bases and 3 bases, in that order; junction bases with no gene match: 11.

The CDR3: CASSSRLAGDNIQYF. As DNA, the CDR3 is TGTGCCAGCAGTTCCCGACTAGCGGGGGATAACATTCAGTACTTC. This sequence joins TRBV27 and TRBJ2-4, with 12 bases matching TRBD2. CDR1 and CDR2 from the germline V gene are MNHEY and SMNVEV (reference sequence). The CDR3 totals 15 residues. With 4 bases clipped from V and 7 bases from J, the junction kept 5 bases outside the gene matches.

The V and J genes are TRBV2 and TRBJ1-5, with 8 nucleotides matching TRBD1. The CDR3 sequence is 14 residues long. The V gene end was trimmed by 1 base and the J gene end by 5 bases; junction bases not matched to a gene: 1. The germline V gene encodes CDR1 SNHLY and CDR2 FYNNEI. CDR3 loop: CASSEEQGDQPQHF. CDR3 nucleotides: TGTGCCAGCAGTGAAGAACAGGGGGATCAGCCCCAGCATTTT.

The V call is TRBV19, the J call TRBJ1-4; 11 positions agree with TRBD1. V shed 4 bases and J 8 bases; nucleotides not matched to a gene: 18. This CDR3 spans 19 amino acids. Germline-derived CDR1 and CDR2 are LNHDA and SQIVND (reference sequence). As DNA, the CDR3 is TGTGCCAGTAGTACCGAGGACAGGGGGCGGATTCGACTGAGAGAAAAACTGTTTTTT. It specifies CASSTEDRGRIRLREKLFF.

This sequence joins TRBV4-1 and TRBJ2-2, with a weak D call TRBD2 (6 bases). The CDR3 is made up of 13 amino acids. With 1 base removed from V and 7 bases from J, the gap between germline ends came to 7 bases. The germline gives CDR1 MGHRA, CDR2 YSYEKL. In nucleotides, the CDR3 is TGCGCCAGCAGCCAAGGGCGGGACGGGGAGCTGTTTTTT. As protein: CASSQGRDGELFF.

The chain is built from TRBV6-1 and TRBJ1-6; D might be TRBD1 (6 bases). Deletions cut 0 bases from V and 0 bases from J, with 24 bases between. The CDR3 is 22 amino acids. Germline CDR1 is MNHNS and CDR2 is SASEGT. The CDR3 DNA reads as TGTGCCAGCAGTGAAGCAAGATGGGGGCAGGGAGAGTGGAGCTCCTATAATTCACCCCTCCACTTT. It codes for CASSEARWGQGEWSSYNSPLHF.

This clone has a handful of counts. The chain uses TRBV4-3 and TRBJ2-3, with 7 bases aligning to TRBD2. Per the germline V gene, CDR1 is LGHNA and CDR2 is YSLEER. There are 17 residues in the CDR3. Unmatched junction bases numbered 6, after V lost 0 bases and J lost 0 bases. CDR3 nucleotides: TGCGCCAGCAGCCAAGACCGCGGCGGGGGAAGCACAGATACGCAGTATTTT. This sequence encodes CASSQDRGGGSTDTQYF.

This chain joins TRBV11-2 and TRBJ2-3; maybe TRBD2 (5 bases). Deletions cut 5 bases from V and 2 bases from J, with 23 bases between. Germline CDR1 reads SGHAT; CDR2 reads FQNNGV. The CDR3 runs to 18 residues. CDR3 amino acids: CASSPLGLRRTLTDTQYF. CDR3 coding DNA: TGTGCCAGCAGCCCCTTAGGGCTGCGGCGGACTCTCACAGATACGCAGTATTTT.

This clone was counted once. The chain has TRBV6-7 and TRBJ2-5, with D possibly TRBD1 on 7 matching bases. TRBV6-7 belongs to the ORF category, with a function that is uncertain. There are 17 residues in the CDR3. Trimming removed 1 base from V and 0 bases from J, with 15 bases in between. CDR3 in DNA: TGTGCCAGCAGTTACTTCGCGGGACAGAGTTACCAAGAGACCCAGTACTTC. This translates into CASSYFAGQSYQETQYF.

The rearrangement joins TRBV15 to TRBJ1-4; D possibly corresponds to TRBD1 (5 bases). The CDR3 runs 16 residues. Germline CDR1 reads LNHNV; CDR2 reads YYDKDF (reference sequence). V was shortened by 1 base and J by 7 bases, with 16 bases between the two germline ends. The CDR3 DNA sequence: TGTGCCACCAGCAGAGGAGCTCAGGGTCGCGTTGAAAAACTGTTTTTT. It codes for CATSRGAQGRVEKLFF.

CDR3 coding DNA: TGTGCCAGTAGTATCTCCGATCAGGGGATGAACACTGAAGCTTTCTTT. Its translation is CASSISDQGMNTEAFF. The gene calls are TRBV19 and TRBJ1-1; perhaps TRBD1 as D (6 bases). The CDR3 loop spans 16 amino acids. With 3 bases removed from V and 0 bases from J, the gap between germline ends came to 14 bases. Germline lookup yields CDR1 LNHDA and CDR2 SQIVND (reference sequence).

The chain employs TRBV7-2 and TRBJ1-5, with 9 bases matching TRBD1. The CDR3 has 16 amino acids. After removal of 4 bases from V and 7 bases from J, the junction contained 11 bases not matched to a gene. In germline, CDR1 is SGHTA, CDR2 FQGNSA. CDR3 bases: TGTGCCAGCAGCTATTCCGGGACAGGGAGGGGGCAGCCCCAGCATTTT. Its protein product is CASSYSGTGRGQPQHF.

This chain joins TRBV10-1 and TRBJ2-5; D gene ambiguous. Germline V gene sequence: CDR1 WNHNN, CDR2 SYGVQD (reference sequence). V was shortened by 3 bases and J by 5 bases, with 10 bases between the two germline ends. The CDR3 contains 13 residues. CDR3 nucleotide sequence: TGCGCCAGCAGTGAATCTAGGTTGGAGACCCAGTACTTC. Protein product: CASSESRLETQYF.

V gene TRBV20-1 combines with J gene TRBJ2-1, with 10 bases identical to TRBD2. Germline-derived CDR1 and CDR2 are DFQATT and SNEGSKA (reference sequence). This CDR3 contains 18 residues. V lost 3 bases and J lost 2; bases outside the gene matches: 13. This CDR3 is CSASRLAGGLTAYNEQFF. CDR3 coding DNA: TGCAGTGCTAGTAGGTTAGCGGGGGGTCTTACGGCCTACAATGAGCAGTTCTTC.

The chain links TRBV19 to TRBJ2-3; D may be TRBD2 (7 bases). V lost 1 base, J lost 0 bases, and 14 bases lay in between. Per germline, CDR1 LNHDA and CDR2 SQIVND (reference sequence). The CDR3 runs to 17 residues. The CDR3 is CASSIGVGGASTDTQYF. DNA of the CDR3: TGTGCCAGTAGTATAGGAGTAGGGGGGGCTAGCACAGATACGCAGTATTTT.

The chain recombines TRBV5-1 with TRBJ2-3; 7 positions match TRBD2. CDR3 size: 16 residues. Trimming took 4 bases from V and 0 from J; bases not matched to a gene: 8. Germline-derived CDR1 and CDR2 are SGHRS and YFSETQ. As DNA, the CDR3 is TGCGCCAGCAGCAAAGGGATGCGGGGGAGCACAGATACGCAGTATTTT. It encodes CASSKGMRGSTDTQYF.

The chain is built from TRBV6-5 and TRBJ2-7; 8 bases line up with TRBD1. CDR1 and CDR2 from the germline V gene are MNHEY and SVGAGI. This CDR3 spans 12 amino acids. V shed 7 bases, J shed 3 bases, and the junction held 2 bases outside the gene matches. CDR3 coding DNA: TGTGCCAGCAAAGACAGGGGCTACGAGCAGTACTTC. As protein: CASKDRGYEQYF.

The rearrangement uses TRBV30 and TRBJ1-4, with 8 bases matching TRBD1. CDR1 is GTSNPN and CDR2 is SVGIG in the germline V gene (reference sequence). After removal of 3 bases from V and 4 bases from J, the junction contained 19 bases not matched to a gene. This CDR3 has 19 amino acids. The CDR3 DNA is TGTGCCTGGAGGTTCCAGGGAACCACAGGGGGAATCAATAATGAAAAACTGTTTTTT. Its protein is CAWRFQGTTGGINNEKLFF.

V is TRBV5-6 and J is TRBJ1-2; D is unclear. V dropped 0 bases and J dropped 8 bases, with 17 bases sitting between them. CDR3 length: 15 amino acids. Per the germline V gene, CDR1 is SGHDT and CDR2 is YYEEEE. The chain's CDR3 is CASSLDNIRREGYTF. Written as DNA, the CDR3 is TGTGCCAGCAGCTTGGATAACATCCGTCGGGAGGGCTACACCTTC.

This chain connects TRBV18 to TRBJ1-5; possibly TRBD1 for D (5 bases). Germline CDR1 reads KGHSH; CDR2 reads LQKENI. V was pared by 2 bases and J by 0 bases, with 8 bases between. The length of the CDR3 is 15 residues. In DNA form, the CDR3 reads TGTGCCAGCTCACCAGGGGGGAATAGCAATCAGCCCCAGCATTTT. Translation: CASSPGGNSNQPQHF.

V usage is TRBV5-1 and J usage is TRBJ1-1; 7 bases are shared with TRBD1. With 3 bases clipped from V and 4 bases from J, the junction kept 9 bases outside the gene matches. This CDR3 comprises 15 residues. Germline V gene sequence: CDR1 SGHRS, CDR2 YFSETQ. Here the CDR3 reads CASSSPSGQSTEAFF. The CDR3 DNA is TGCGCCAGCAGCTCCCCGTCGGGACAGTCCACTGAAGCTTTCTTT.

CDR3 in DNA: TGTGCCAGCCGCCGCGACTTAGGCCAAGAGACCCAGTACTTC. Translated: CASRRDLGQETQYF. This rearrangement joins TRBV2 to TRBJ2-5; D not certain. The CDR3 consists of 14 residues. V was trimmed by 8 bases and J by 1 base, leaving 14 bases between them. Germline lookup yields CDR1 SNHLY and CDR2 FYNNEI.

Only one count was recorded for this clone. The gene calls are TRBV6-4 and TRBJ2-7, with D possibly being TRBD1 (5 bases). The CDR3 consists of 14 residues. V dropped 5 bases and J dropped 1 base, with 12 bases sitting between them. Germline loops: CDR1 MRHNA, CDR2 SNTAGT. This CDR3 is CASSPQGGSYEQYF. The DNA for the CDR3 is TGTGCCAGCAGTCCGCAGGGTGGTTCCTACGAGCAGTACTTC.

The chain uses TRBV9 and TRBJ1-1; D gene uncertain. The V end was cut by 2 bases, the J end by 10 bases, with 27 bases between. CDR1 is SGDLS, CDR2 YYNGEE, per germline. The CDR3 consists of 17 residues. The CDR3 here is CASSVMLADPKGVGAFF. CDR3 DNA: TGTGCCAGCAGCGTTATGTTAGCCGACCCAAAGGGAGTGGGAGCTTTCTTT.